This record concerns one T cell receptor beta chain sequence. The CDR3 has 14 amino acids. V lost 8 bases to trimming and J lost 0 bases, with 11 bases between them. CDR1 and CDR2 from the germline V gene are LNHNV and YYDKDF (reference sequence). This sample was taken from a study of blood T cell repertoires in COVID-19. On the study more broadly: Samples of COVID-19 (acute and convalescent) were obtained from the United States, Italy and Spain. Sample material is recorded as cDNA or gDNA derived from T cells, B-cell-depleted T cells, or PBMCs.

How the authors handled the data: Reference gene primer amplification in the assay estimated nucleated cell counts. Produced via immunoSEQ multiplex PCR; TCRdb's table is partial and in-frame only. The DNA gave D and trimming, while V, J and clone size come from that table. The data show some 80,000 clones, with around 81% seen just once and about 45% held by the top ten. This sequence joins TRBV15 and TRBJ1-5, with D possibly being TRBD1 (5 bases). The source material was peripheral blood. The clonotype comes from an elderly man with acute or convalescent COVID-19. The CDR3 spells CATFDSYSNQPQHF. In DNA form, the CDR3 reads TGTGCCACCTTTGACAGTTATAGCAATCAGCCCCAGCATTTT.